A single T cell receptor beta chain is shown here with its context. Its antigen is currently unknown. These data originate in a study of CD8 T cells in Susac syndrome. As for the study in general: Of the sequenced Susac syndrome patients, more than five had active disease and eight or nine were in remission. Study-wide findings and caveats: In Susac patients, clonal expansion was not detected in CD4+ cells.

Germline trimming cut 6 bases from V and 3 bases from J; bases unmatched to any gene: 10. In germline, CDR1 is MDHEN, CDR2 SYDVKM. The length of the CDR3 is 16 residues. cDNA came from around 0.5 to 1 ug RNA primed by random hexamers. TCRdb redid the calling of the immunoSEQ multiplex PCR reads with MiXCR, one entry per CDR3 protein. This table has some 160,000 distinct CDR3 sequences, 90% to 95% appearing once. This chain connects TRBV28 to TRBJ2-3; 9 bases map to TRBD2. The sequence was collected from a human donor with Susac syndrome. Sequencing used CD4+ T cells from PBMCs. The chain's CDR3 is CASSPQRGVLTDTQYF. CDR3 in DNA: TGTGCCAGCAGCCCTCAGCGGGGGGTCCTTACAGATACGCAGTATTTT.